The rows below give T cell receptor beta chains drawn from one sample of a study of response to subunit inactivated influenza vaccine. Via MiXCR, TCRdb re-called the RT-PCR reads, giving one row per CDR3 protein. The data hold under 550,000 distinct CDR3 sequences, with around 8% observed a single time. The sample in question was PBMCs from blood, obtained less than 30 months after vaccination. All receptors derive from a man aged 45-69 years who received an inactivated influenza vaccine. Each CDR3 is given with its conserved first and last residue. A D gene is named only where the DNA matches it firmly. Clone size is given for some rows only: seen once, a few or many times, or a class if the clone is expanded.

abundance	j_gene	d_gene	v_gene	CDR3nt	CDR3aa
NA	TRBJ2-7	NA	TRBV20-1	TGCAGTGCAAGCATAGGGAGATACGAGCAGTACTTC	CSASIGRYEQYF
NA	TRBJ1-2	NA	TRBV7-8	TGTGCCAGCAGCTTAAGTCCTAACTATGGCTACACCTTC	CASSLSPNYGYTF
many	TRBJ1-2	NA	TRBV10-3	TGTGCCATCAGTGATCCAAAGACCTATGGCTACACCTTC	CAISDPKTYGYTF
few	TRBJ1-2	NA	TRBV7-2	TGTGCCAGCAGCTTAGAGGAGGGGCGCAGCTATGGCTACACCTTC	CASSLEEGRSYGYTF
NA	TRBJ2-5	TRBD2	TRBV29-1	TGCAGCGTCGCCGGGACTAGCGGTCCAGAGACCCAGTACTTC	CSVAGTSGPETQYF
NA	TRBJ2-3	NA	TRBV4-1	TGCGCCAGCAGCCAAGGTTGGGGTCCTAGCACAGATACGCAGTATTTT	CASSQGWGPSTDTQYF
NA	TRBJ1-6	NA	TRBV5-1	TGCGCCAGCAGCTTGTCCGGAAGGGATTCACCCCTCCACTTT	CASSLSGRDSPLHF
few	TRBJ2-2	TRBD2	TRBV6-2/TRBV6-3	TGTGCCAGCACCCCTAGTGGGAGGGCAGGTACCGGGGAGCTGTTTTTT	CASTPSGRAGTGELFF
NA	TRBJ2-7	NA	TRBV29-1	TGCAGCGCTCGGGGGATCTCCTACGAGCAGTACTTC	CSARGISYEQYF
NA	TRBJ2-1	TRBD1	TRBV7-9	TGTGCCAGCATCAAAGTAGGACAGGGGAGGGACAATGAGCAGTTCTTC	CASIKVGQGRDNEQFF
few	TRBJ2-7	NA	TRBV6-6	TGTGCCAGTTGCGACAGTCTAGGGTACGAGCAGTACTTC	CASCDSLGYEQYF
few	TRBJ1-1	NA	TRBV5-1	TGCGCCAGCAGTCCGGGAAGAGGCCAAGGCGAGAACACTGAAGCTTTCTTT	CASSPGRGQGENTEAFF
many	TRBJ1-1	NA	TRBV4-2	TGTGCCAGCAGCCAAACCCAGACAGACATGAACACTGAAGCTTTCTTT	CASSQTQTDMNTEAFF
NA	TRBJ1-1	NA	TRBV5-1	TGCGCCAGCAGTTACGGGGGGGAAGGGACTGAAGCTTTCTTT	CASSYGGEGTEAFF
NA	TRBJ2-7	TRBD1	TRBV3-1	TGTGCCAGCAGCCCCTCCGGGACAGCCACCGGCGAGCAGTACTTC	CASSPSGTATGEQYF
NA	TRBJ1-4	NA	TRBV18	TGTGCCAGCTCACCCCTGGGAGATAGTGAAAAACTGTTTTTT	CASSPLGDSEKLFF
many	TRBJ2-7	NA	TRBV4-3	TGCGCCAGCAGCCAAGATCGCCAGGAGCAGTACTTC	CASSQDRQEQYF
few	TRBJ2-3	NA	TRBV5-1	TGCGCCAGCGGAGAAGCAGGCCGTACGCGGTATTTT	CASGEAGRTRYF
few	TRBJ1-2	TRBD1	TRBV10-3	TGTGCCATCAGTGAGGGTTCCCGGACAGGGGCCTCTGGCTACACCTTC	CAISEGSRTGASGYTF
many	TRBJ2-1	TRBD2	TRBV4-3	TGCGCCAGCAGCCAAGAGGCTAGCGGGTACAATGAGCAGTTCTTC	CASSQEASGYNEQFF
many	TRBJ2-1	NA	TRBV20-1	TGCAGTGCTGCGAGACCTAGGGCTATGAATGAGCAGTTCTTC	CSAARPRAMNEQFF
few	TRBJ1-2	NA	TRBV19	TGTGCCAGTACCCTCGGGGTCGCAAATGGCTACACCTTC	CASTLGVANGYTF
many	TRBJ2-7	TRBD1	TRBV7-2	TGTGCCAGCAGCTTAGCAACGGACAGGGGAGGTGAGCAGTACTTC	CASSLATDRGGEQYF
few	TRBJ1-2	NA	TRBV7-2	TGTGCCAGCAGCCCAGCCACAGGGAGCCACTATGGCTACACCTTC	CASSPATGSHYGYTF
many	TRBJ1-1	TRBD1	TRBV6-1	TGTGCCAGCAGCGTAAGGGGGCTTAACACTGAAGCTTTCTTT	CASSVRGLNTEAFF
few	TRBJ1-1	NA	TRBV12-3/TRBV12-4	TGTGCCAGCAGAAATTGGGAGAACACTGAAGCTTTCTTT	CASRNWENTEAFF
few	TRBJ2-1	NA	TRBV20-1	TGCAGTGCCGTGGGCCGCGCCCAATACAATGAGCAGTTCTTC	CSAVGRAQYNEQFF
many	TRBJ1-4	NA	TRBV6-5	TGTGCCAGCAGTTACGAGAGGGCTGGAAAACTGTTTTTT	CASSYERAGKLFF
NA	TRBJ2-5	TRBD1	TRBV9	TGTGCCAGCAGCGCAGCCGGACAGGGCCAAGAGACCCAGTACTTC	CASSAAGQGQETQYF
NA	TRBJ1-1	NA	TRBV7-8	TGTGCCAGCAGCTTAGTTCGCGGGGGTCGGGGCACTGAAGCTTTCTTT	CASSLVRGGRGTEAFF
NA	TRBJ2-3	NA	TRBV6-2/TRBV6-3	TGTGCCAGCAGTTACTCAGCCCTAGCGCCCGCAGATACGCAGTATTTT	CASSYSALAPADTQYF
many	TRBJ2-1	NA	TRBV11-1	TGTGCCAGCAGCTTAGCAAGTGGGTTTACTCATGGCCATGAGCAGTTCTTC	CASSLASGFTHGHEQFF
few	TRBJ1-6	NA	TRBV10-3	TGTGCCATCAGTCCCCTGGGGGAAGCGGCCCTCCACTTT	CAISPLGEAALHF
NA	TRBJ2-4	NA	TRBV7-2	TGTGCCAGCAGCCCCATGGGGGCATGGGGGGACATTCAGTACTTC	CASSPMGAWGDIQYF
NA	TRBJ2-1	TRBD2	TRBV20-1	TGCAGTGCTAGAGATGGAGGACTAGCGGGCAATGAGCAGTTCTTC	CSARDGGLAGNEQFF
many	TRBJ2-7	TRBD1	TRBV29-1	TGCAGCGTCCGTTCCGGGACAGGGGCCCTCCCCTACGAGCAGTACTTC	CSVRSGTGALPYEQYF
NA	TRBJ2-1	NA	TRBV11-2	TGTGCCAGCAGCTTCGGCGGAGGGGCCGGCAATGAGCAGTTCTTC	CASSFGGGAGNEQFF
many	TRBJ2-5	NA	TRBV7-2	TGTGCCAGCAGCTTAAGCAGGGTGGAGACCCAGTACTTC	CASSLSRVETQYF
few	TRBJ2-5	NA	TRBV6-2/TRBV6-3	TGTGCCAGCAGACACGTAGGAAGAGAGACCCAGTACTTC	CASRHVGRETQYF
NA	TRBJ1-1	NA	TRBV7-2	TGTGCCAGCAGCTTACAGGCCCGGACTGAAGCTTTCTTT	CASSLQARTEAFF
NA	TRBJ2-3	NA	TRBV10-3	TGTGCCATCAGTGAGTCAGCAGTTACAGATACGCAGTATTTT	CAISESAVTDTQYF
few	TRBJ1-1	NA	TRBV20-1	TGCAGTGCTATCAGGGTGATTGGGGGGCGCAGCACTGAAGCTTTCTTT	CSAIRVIGGRSTEAFF
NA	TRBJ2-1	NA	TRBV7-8	TGTGCCAGCAAACCTGGCGACAGGCACTACAATGAGCAGTTCTTC	CASKPGDRHYNEQFF
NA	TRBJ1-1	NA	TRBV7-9	TGTGCCAGCAGCCCCCCATGGACTGAAGCTTTCTTT	CASSPPWTEAFF
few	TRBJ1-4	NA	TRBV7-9	TGTGCCAGCAGCCAATTTGGGACCCTTAATGAAAAACTGTTTTTT	CASSQFGTLNEKLFF
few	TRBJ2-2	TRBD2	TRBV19	TGTGCCAGTAGTATCACTAGCGGGACCGGGGAGCTGTTTTTT	CASSITSGTGELFF
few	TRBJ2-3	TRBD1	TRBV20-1	TGCAGTGCTGGGGACAGGGCTTCTAGCACAGATACGCAGTATTTT	CSAGDRASSTDTQYF
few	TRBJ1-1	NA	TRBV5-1	TGCGCCAGCAGCTCGGGGCGCAGCACGATGAACACTGAAGCTTTCTTT	CASSSGRSTMNTEAFF
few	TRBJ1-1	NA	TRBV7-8	TGTGCCAGCAGGCCCCCGGGGGTCACTGAAGCTTTCTTT	CASRPPGVTEAFF
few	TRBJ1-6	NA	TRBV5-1	TGCGCCAGCAGCTTGGGACAGGTGCCCTCCTATAATTCACCCCTCCACTTT	CASSLGQVPSYNSPLHF
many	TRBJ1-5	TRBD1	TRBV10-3	TGTGCCATCAGTGGGAACAGGGGCGGCCAGCCCCAGCATTTT	CAISGNRGGQPQHF